This is a list of T cell receptor beta chains from one sample in a study of T-cell reconstitution after alpha-beta-depleted transplantation in children. TCRdb recomputed calls from the PCR reads with MiXCR, one row per CDR3 protein. Here the sample spans approximately 500,000 distinct CDR3 sequences, 20% to 30% being singletons. This specimen consisted of PBMCs, obtained before TCRalphabeta/CD19-depleted stem cell transplant. These receptors originate from a boy under three years old with Wiskott-Aldrich syndrome, due to receive a stem cell transplant. Both conserved end residues are part of each CDR3. Each record gives: D gene, clone size, V gene, J gene, CDR3 protein, CDR3 DNA. D genes are given only for firm matches. Clone sizes are given selectively: once, few, many, or a class where the clone is expanded.

d_call: TRBD1
clone_size: few
v_call: TRBV29-1
j_call: TRBJ1-2
cdr3_aa: CSTLTGDRYGYTF
cdr3_nt: TGCAGCACATTGACAGGGGATCGGTATGGCTACACCTTC

d_call: NA
clone_size: NA
v_call: TRBV11-2
j_call: TRBJ1-2
cdr3_aa: CASSSRRGPNYGYTF
cdr3_nt: TGTGCCAGCAGCTCCCGCCGGGGGCCTAACTATGGCTACACCTTC

d_call: TRBD2
clone_size: few
v_call: TRBV20-1
j_call: TRBJ2-2
cdr3_aa: CSATRLAGGPTPGELFF
cdr3_nt: TGCAGTGCTACCCGACTAGCGGGAGGGCCTACCCCCGGGGAGCTGTTTTTT

d_call: NA
clone_size: few
v_call: TRBV12-3/TRBV12-4
j_call: TRBJ2-6
cdr3_aa: CASSWGAGANVLTF
cdr3_nt: TGTGCCAGCAGTTGGGGAGCTGGGGCCAACGTCCTGACTTTC

d_call: NA
clone_size: NA
v_call: TRBV7-6
j_call: TRBJ2-2
cdr3_aa: CASSLHGGANPTGELFF
cdr3_nt: TGTGCCAGCAGCTTACATGGGGGAGCTAACCCCACCGGGGAGCTGTTTTTT

d_call: TRBD2
clone_size: NA
v_call: TRBV10-3
j_call: TRBJ2-7
cdr3_aa: CAISESGLAGHYEQYF
cdr3_nt: TGTGCCATCAGTGAGTCTGGTCTAGCGGGCCACTACGAGCAGTACTTC

d_call: NA
clone_size: NA
v_call: TRBV12-3/TRBV12-4
j_call: TRBJ2-2
cdr3_aa: CASSFVDLERELFF
cdr3_nt: TGTGCCAGCAGTTTCGTGGACCTGGAACGGGAGCTGTTTTTT

d_call: NA
clone_size: NA
v_call: TRBV10-3
j_call: TRBJ1-5
cdr3_aa: CAISESLGGGQPQHF
cdr3_nt: TGTGCCATCAGTGAGTCTTTGGGGGGCGGTCAGCCCCAGCATTTT

d_call: TRBD2
clone_size: NA
v_call: TRBV5-6
j_call: TRBJ2-1
cdr3_aa: CASSLELAGSEGEQFF
cdr3_nt: TGTGCCAGCAGCTTGGAACTAGCGGGATCAGAAGGTGAGCAGTTCTTC

d_call: NA
clone_size: few
v_call: TRBV7-9
j_call: TRBJ1-4
cdr3_aa: CASSSRHASNEKLFF
cdr3_nt: TGTGCCAGCAGCTCGAGACACGCTTCTAATGAAAAACTGTTTTTT

d_call: NA
clone_size: few
v_call: TRBV30
j_call: TRBJ2-3
cdr3_aa: CAWKRRAVTDTQYF
cdr3_nt: TGTGCCTGGAAGAGGAGGGCCGTCACAGATACGCAGTATTTT

d_call: NA
clone_size: NA
v_call: TRBV3-1
j_call: TRBJ2-1
cdr3_aa: CASSQGSGPVPSNEQFF
cdr3_nt: TGTGCCAGCAGCCAAGGGTCCGGGCCCGTCCCCTCCAATGAGCAGTTCTTC

d_call: TRBD2
clone_size: few
v_call: TRBV6-1
j_call: TRBJ2-1
cdr3_aa: CASSRQGLAGAEQFF
cdr3_nt: TGTGCCAGCAGTCGCCAGGGACTAGCGGGAGCTGAGCAGTTCTTC

d_call: NA
clone_size: NA
v_call: TRBV20-1
j_call: TRBJ2-5
cdr3_aa: CSARDGRNGETQYF
cdr3_nt: TGCAGTGCTAGAGACGGACGGAACGGAGAGACCCAGTACTTC

d_call: NA
clone_size: few
v_call: TRBV5-5
j_call: TRBJ2-1
cdr3_aa: CASSDAVGEQFF
cdr3_nt: TGTGCCAGCAGCGACGCGGTTGGCGAGCAGTTCTTC

d_call: TRBD2
clone_size: once
v_call: TRBV4-1
j_call: TRBJ2-3
cdr3_aa: CASSQVAGGYRADTQYF
cdr3_nt: TGCGCCAGCAGCCAGGTAGCGGGAGGCTATCGGGCAGATACGCAGTATTTT

d_call: TRBD1
clone_size: NA
v_call: TRBV5-1
j_call: TRBJ2-6
cdr3_aa: CASSLGIGGAGANVLTF
cdr3_nt: TGCGCCAGCAGCTTGGGAATAGGGGGCGCTGGGGCCAACGTCCTGACTTTC

d_call: TRBD2
clone_size: NA
v_call: TRBV10-3
j_call: TRBJ2-7
cdr3_aa: CAISPEGREGYEQYF
cdr3_nt: TGTGCCATCAGTCCCGAAGGGCGGGAGGGTTACGAGCAGTACTTC

d_call: TRBD2
clone_size: NA
v_call: TRBV27
j_call: TRBJ2-2
cdr3_aa: CASSFQGLAPSRTGELFF
cdr3_nt: TGTGCCAGCAGTTTCCAAGGACTAGCCCCAAGCCGGACCGGGGAGCTGTTTTTT

d_call: NA
clone_size: NA
v_call: TRBV7-9
j_call: TRBJ1-1
cdr3_aa: CASSLVDTNTEAFF
cdr3_nt: TGTGCCAGCAGCTTAGTCGACACGAACACTGAAGCTTTCTTT

d_call: NA
clone_size: few
v_call: TRBV20-1
j_call: TRBJ1-2
cdr3_aa: CSASQGRYGYTF
cdr3_nt: TGCAGTGCTAGCCAGGGGCGCTATGGCTACACCTTC

d_call: NA
clone_size: NA
v_call: TRBV20-1
j_call: TRBJ2-7
cdr3_aa: CSATNRAGVDYEQYF
cdr3_nt: TGCAGTGCTACAAACAGGGCTGGGGTGGACTACGAGCAGTACTTC

d_call: NA
clone_size: NA
v_call: TRBV7-3
j_call: TRBJ1-1
cdr3_aa: CASSLTSGDPAFF
cdr3_nt: TGTGCCAGCAGCTTAACGAGCGGGGATCCCGCTTTCTTT

d_call: TRBD1
clone_size: NA
v_call: TRBV11-2
j_call: TRBJ1-2
cdr3_aa: CASSRIGDRGPANYGYTF
cdr3_nt: TGTGCCAGCAGCCGTATAGGGGACAGGGGGCCAGCTAACTATGGCTACACCTTC

d_call: TRBD2
clone_size: few
v_call: TRBV5-1
j_call: TRBJ2-7
cdr3_aa: CASSWIAGVVYEQYF
cdr3_nt: TGCGCCAGCAGCTGGATAGCGGGAGTAGTCTACGAGCAGTACTTC

d_call: NA
clone_size: NA
v_call: TRBV27
j_call: TRBJ2-1
cdr3_aa: CASSFSTPGSHRGNEQFF
cdr3_nt: TGTGCCAGCAGTTTCTCAACCCCCGGGAGCCACCGGGGGAATGAGCAGTTCTTC

d_call: NA
clone_size: NA
v_call: TRBV5-1
j_call: TRBJ1-4
cdr3_aa: CASSVTSNEKLFF
cdr3_nt: TGCGCCAGCAGTGTTACTTCTAATGAAAAACTGTTTTTT

d_call: NA
clone_size: few
v_call: TRBV15
j_call: TRBJ2-2
cdr3_aa: CATSRDEKGNTGELFF
cdr3_nt: TGTGCCACCAGCAGAGATGAAAAGGGGAACACCGGGGAGCTGTTTTTT

d_call: TRBD2
clone_size: NA
v_call: TRBV5-4
j_call: TRBJ2-3
cdr3_aa: CASSGAGTSGRGGTDTQYF
cdr3_nt: TGTGCCAGCAGCGGGGCCGGGACTAGCGGGAGAGGAGGCACAGATACGCAGTATTTT

d_call: NA
clone_size: NA
v_call: TRBV7-2
j_call: TRBJ2-5
cdr3_aa: CASSLEPARSWETQYF
cdr3_nt: TGTGCCAGCAGCTTAGAGCCGGCTCGGTCATGGGAGACCCAGTACTTC

d_call: NA
clone_size: NA
v_call: TRBV10-3
j_call: TRBJ2-2
cdr3_aa: CAISGGDRVYTGELFF
cdr3_nt: TGTGCCATCAGTGGCGGGGATCGCGTGTACACCGGGGAGCTGTTTTTT

d_call: TRBD2
clone_size: NA
v_call: TRBV12-3/TRBV12-4
j_call: TRBJ2-1
cdr3_aa: CASTPSGTSGVEQFF
cdr3_nt: TGTGCCAGCACCCCCTCCGGGACTAGCGGTGTTGAGCAGTTCTTC

d_call: TRBD2
clone_size: NA
v_call: TRBV20-1
j_call: TRBJ2-7
cdr3_aa: CSASGLAGPGEQYF
cdr3_nt: TGCAGTGCTAGCGGGCTAGCGGGACCTGGGGAGCAGTACTTC

d_call: NA
clone_size: NA
v_call: TRBV7-4
j_call: TRBJ1-1
cdr3_aa: CASSGRQAQNTEAFF
cdr3_nt: TGTGCCAGCAGCGGAAGACAGGCCCAGAACACTGAAGCTTTCTTT

d_call: TRBD2
clone_size: few
v_call: TRBV18
j_call: TRBJ2-1
cdr3_aa: CASSPIGTSGSTTHNEQFF
cdr3_nt: TGTGCCAGCTCACCAATTGGGACTAGCGGGAGTACTACCCACAATGAGCAGTTCTTC

d_call: TRBD2
clone_size: NA
v_call: TRBV10-3
j_call: TRBJ2-1
cdr3_aa: CAITQGLGASYNEQFF
cdr3_nt: TGTGCCATCACTCAGGGACTAGGGGCATCCTACAATGAGCAGTTCTTC

d_call: TRBD2
clone_size: few
v_call: TRBV28
j_call: TRBJ2-3
cdr3_aa: CASTVPGRADTQYF
cdr3_nt: TGTGCCAGCACCGTACCCGGGAGGGCAGATACGCAGTATTTT

d_call: TRBD2
clone_size: NA
v_call: TRBV20-1
j_call: TRBJ2-1
cdr3_aa: CSARDVGGRGSYNEQFF
cdr3_nt: TGCAGTGCTAGAGATGTAGGCGGGAGAGGCTCCTACAATGAGCAGTTCTTC

d_call: TRBD1
clone_size: few
v_call: TRBV28
j_call: TRBJ2-5
cdr3_aa: CASSRQGKWETQYF
cdr3_nt: TGTGCCAGCAGCCGACAGGGTAAGTGGGAGACCCAGTACTTC

d_call: NA
clone_size: NA
v_call: TRBV12-3/TRBV12-4
j_call: TRBJ1-5
cdr3_aa: CASSQTGLSNQPQHF
cdr3_nt: TGTGCCAGCAGTCAGACGGGACTTAGCAATCAGCCCCAGCATTTT

d_call: NA
clone_size: few
v_call: TRBV5-1
j_call: TRBJ2-2
cdr3_aa: CASSRVINTGELFF
cdr3_nt: TGCGCCAGCAGCCGGGTGATTAACACCGGGGAGCTGTTTTTT

d_call: NA
clone_size: NA
v_call: TRBV5-1
j_call: TRBJ2-2
cdr3_aa: CASSLGLDGTGELFF
cdr3_nt: TGCGCCAGCAGCTTGGGACTAGATGGCACCGGGGAGCTGTTTTTT

d_call: NA
clone_size: NA
v_call: TRBV14
j_call: TRBJ1-2
cdr3_aa: CASSQPANYGYTF
cdr3_nt: TGTGCCAGCAGCCAACCAGCCAACTATGGCTACACCTTC

d_call: TRBD2
clone_size: few
v_call: TRBV7-8
j_call: TRBJ2-6
cdr3_aa: CASSLVKLAGGANVLTF
cdr3_nt: TGTGCCAGCAGCTTAGTTAAACTAGCGGGCGGGGCCAACGTCCTGACTTTC